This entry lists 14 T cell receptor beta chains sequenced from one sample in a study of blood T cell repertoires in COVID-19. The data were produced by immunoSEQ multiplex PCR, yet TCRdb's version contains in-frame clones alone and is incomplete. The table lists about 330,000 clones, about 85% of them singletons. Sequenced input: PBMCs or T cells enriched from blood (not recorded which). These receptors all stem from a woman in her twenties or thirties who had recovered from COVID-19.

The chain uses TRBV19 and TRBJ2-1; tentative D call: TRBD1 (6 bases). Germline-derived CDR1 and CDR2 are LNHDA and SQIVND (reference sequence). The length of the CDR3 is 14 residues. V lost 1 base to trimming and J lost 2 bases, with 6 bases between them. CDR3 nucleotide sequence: TGTGCCAGTAGTATAGGGGACACCTACAATGAGCAGTTCTTC. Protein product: CASSIGDTYNEQFF.

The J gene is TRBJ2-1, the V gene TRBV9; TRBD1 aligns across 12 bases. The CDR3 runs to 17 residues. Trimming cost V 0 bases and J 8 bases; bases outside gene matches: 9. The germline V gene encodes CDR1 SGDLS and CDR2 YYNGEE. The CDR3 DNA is TGTGCCAGCAGCGTAGCGGGGCCGGGACAGGGGGCTGATGAGCAGTTCTTC. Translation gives CASSVAGPGQGADEQFF.

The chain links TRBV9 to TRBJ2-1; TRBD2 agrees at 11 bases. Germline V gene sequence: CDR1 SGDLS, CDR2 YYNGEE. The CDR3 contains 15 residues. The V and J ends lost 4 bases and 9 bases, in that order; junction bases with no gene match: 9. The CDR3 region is CASSSSGGASLEQFF. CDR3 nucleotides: TGTGCCAGCAGCAGTAGCGGGGGGGCTTCTCTTGAGCAGTTCTTC.

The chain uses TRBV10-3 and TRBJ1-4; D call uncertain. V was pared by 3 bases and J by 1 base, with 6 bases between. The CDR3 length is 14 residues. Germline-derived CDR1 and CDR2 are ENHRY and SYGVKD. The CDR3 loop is CAISDPGTNEKLFF. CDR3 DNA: TGTGCCATCAGTGATCCGGGAACTAATGAAAAACTGTTTTTT.

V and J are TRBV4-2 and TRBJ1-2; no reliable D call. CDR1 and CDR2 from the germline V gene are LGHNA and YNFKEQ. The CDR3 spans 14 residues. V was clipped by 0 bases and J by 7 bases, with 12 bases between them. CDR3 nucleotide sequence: TGTGCCAGCAGCCAAGAATCAGGAGGTTCTGGCTACACCTTC. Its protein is CASSQESGGSGYTF.

CDR3 region: CASSITGGRRYGYTF. The CDR3 region has the DNA TGTGCCAGTAGTATAACAGGGGGGCGCCGGTATGGCTACACCTTC. This chain connects TRBV19 to TRBJ1-2; the match to TRBD1 covers 8 bases. V dropped 2 bases and J dropped 5; count of bases not matched to a gene: 7. CDR1 and CDR2 from the germline V gene are LNHDA and SQIVND (reference sequence). This CDR3 has 15 amino acids.

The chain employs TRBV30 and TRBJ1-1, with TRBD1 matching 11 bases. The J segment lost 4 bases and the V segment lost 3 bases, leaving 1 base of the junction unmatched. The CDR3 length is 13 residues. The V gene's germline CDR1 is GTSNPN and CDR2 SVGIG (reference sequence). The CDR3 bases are TGTGCCTGGAGGGGGACAGGGGGCACTGAAGCTTTCTTT. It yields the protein CAWRGTGGTEAFF.

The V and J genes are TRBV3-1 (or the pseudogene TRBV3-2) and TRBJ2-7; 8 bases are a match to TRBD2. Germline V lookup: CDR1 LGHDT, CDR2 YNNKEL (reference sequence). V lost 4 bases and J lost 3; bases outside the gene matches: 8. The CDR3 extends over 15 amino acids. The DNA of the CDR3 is TGTGCCAGCAGCCTACCCGGGACTAGAGGCTACGAGCAGTACTTC. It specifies CASSLPGTRGYEQYF.

The CDR3 reads CASSQSLSNGNTIYF. The CDR3, as DNA: TGCGCCAGCAGCCAATCACTTTCCAATGGAAACACCATATATTTT. V usage is TRBV4-1 and J usage is TRBJ1-3; D remains unclear. The germline V gene encodes CDR1 MGHRA and CDR2 YSYEKL. Deletions cut 2 bases from V and 3 bases from J, with 11 bases between. This CDR3 is built from 15 residues.

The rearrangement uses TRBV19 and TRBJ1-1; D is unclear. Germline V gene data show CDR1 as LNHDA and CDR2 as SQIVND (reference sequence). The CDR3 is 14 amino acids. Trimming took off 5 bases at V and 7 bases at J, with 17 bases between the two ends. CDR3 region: CASSVESLRGEAFF. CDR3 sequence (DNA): TGTGCCAGTAGTGTCGAAAGTCTTCGGGGTGAAGCTTTCTTT. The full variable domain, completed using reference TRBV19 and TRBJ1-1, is DGGITQSPKYLFRKEGQNVTLSCEQNLNHDAMYWYRQDPGQGLRLIYYSQIVNDFQKGDIAEGYSVSREKKESFPLTVTSAQKNPTAFYLCASSVESLRGEAFFGQGTRLTVV.

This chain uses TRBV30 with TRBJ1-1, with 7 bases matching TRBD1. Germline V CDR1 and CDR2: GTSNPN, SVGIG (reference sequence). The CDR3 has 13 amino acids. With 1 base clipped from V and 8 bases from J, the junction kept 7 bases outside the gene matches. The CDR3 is CAWSARTGREAFF. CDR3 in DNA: TGTGCCTGGAGTGCAAGGACAGGCCGGGAAGCTTTCTTT.

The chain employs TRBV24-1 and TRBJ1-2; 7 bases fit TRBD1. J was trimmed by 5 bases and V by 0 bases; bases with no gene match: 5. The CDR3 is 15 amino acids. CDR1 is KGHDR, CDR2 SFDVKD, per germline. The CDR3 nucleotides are TGTGCCACCAGTGATTTGGTAGGACAGGCGTATGGCTACACCTTC. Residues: CATSDLVGQAYGYTF.

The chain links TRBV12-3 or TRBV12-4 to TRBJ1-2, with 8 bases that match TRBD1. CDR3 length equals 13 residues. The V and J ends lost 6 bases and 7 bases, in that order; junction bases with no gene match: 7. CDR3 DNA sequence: TGTGCCAGCAGCCGCGGACAGGGTACTGGCTACACCTTC. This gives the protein CASSRGQGTGYTF.

DNA of the CDR3: TGTGCCAGCAGCCCCAGGGGAGGGAACTATGGCTACACCTTC. It yields the protein CASSPRGGNYGYTF. V and J are TRBV6-5 and TRBJ1-2; D is perhaps TRBD1 (6 bases). CDR1 is MNHEY, CDR2 SVGAGI, per germline. The CDR3 extends over 14 amino acids. With 6 bases removed from V and 2 bases from J, the gap between germline ends came to 13 bases.